A single sample gave rise to the 3 T cell receptor beta chains below, sequenced in a study of T cells after yellow fever vaccination. TCRdb used MiXCR to reprocess the 5' RACE reads, holding one entry per CDR3 protein. The table lists approximately 550,000 distinct CDR3 sequences, over 15% of them singletons. Specimen: PBMCs, collected 15 days after the yellow fever booster vaccination. The receptors here all came from a man aged 25-45 years who received the YFV17D yellow fever vaccine.

The chain recombines TRBV6-5 with TRBJ2-7; D might be TRBD2 (5 bases). Germline values: CDR1 MNHEY, CDR2 SVGAGI. V shed 6 bases and J shed 10 bases, with 16 bases lying between them. The CDR3 is 12 amino acids. CDR3 nucleotide sequence: TGTGCCAGCAGGGGGAGTTTGGGGTACCAGTACTTC. Its translation: CASRGSLGYQYF.

This clonotype was counted between two and nine times. V is TRBV6-1 and J is TRBJ2-1; 14 bases map to TRBD2. Germline trimming cut 7 bases from V and 7 bases from J; bases unmatched to any gene: 9. This CDR3 has 16 amino acids. CDR1 is MNHNS and CDR2 is SASEGT in the germline V gene. CDR3 sequence (DNA): TGTGCCAGCAACTACGCCGGGACTAGCGGGAGAAATGAGCAGTTCTTC. It specifies CASNYAGTSGRNEQFF.

This clonotype was counted between two and nine times. This chain links TRBV6-1 with TRBJ2-1, with D possibly matching TRBD2 (5 bases). Germline V gives CDR1 MNHNS, CDR2 SASEGT. The CDR3 totals 16 residues. V lost 7 bases to trimming and J lost 1 base, with 17 bases between them. The CDR3 DNA is TGTGCCAGCATCGCGGCGTACCGAGGGTCCTACAATGAGCAGTTCTTC. Its protein product is CASIAAYRGSYNEQFF.